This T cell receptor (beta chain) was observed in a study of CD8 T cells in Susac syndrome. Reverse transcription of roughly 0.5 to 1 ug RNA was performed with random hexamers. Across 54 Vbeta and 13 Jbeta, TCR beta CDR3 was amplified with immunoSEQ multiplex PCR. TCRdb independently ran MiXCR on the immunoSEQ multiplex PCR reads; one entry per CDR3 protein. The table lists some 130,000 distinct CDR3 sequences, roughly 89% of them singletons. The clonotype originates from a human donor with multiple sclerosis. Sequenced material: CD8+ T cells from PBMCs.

The CDR3 reads CAGSTPGDTQYF. The CDR3 DNA reads as TGTGCCGGCTCAACTCCTGGGGATACGCAGTATTTT. V usage is TRBV30 and J usage is TRBJ2-3, with D unresolved. Trimming stripped 8 bases from V and 6 bases from J, with 15 bases between. The length of the CDR3 is 12 residues. From germline, CDR1 is GTSNPN and CDR2 SVGIG (reference sequence).